The clone carrying this T cell receptor (beta chain) was seen only a few times. What it binds is not known. The J segment lost 4 bases and the V segment lost 5 bases, leaving 8 bases of the junction unmatched. The V gene's germline CDR1 is SGHTA and CDR2 FQGNSA. The CDR3 contains 14 residues. This sample is part of a study of human T cells and chemical hapten exposure. Study overall: Weekly scalp doses of diphenylcyclopropenone were given to patients during the roughly 26-week study. Across samples, TCR yields varied, mostly owing to small differences in pooled library volumes.

General study results and limits: PT1 expanded TCR numbers tracked positively with patch test score. DPC sensitization produced no change in TCRs with frequency above 1 in 1000.

TCRdb redid the calling of the RACE reads with MiXCR, one entry per CDR3 protein. The sample includes about 80,000 distinct CDR3 sequences, around 15% seen only once; the top ten take about 4.9%. Specified time point: pre-sensitization, week 0. Stated treatment: therapeutic diphenylcyclopropenone sensitization with weekly scalp DPC. The material was whole blood, obtained in connection with sensitization to the hapten diphenylcyclopropenone (DPC). The chain carries TRBV7-2 and TRBJ2-7; 7 nucleotides agree with TRBD1. This clonotype was obtained from a woman in her fifties or sixties with alopecia areata. Some clones in this sample may be carry-over from other donors' samples. CDR3 coding DNA: TGTGCCAGCAGCCCGACAGGGCCGGGTTACGAGCAGTACTTC. Amino acids: CASSPTGPGYEQYF.